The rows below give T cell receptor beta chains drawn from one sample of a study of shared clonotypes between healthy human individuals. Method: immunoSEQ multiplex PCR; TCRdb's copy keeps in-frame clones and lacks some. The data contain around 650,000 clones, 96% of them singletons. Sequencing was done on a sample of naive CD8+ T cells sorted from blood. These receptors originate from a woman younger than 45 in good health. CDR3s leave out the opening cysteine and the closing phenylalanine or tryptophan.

CDR3 protein: ASSIGLAGVTTSYEQY; V gene: TRBV5-1
CDR3 protein: ASSLGQEKVSSYEQY; V gene: TRBV13
CDR3 protein: ASSRTGGTVPSTEAF; V gene: TRBV7-9
CDR3 protein: ASSVGGSTDTQY; V gene: TRBV9
CDR3 protein: ASSQLLAVPNTGELF; V gene: TRBV4-1
CDR3 protein: ASSERDGTDTQY; V gene: TRBV27
CDR3 protein: ASSLGPGTGLGEKLF; V gene: TRBV27
CDR3 protein: ASSLSGGDSNYGYT; V gene: TRBV11-2
CDR3 protein: ASTGGAGVGETQY; V gene: TRBV28
CDR3 protein: ASSSTGNTEAF; V gene: TRBV7-9
CDR3 protein: ATAGLRRYEQF; V gene: TRBV2
CDR3 protein: AIQDYGISYEQY; V gene: TRBV10-3
CDR3 protein: ASSLSRTNSETQY; V gene: TRBV5-8
CDR3 protein: ASSEPVRASYNEQF; V gene: TRBV6-1
CDR3 protein: SASGTSGSLADTQY; V gene: TRBV29-1
CDR3 protein: ASRRTGHTGELF; V gene: TRBV27
CDR3 protein: ASSIGTSGKSYEQY; V gene: TRBV13
CDR3 protein: ASSPGWGGRYNEQF; V gene: TRBV11-2
CDR3 protein: ASSLEGLTEAF; V gene: TRBV7-6
CDR3 protein: ASSPSGAWGF; V gene: TRBV14
CDR3 protein: ASSPSSGRITYEQY; V gene: TRBV27
CDR3 protein: ASSEEGGYEQY; V gene: TRBV11-2
CDR3 protein: ALDPPDSYGYT; V gene: TRBV30
CDR3 protein: ASSLFAGFHEQY; V gene: TRBV28
CDR3 protein: ASSRGLAGASGELF; V gene: TRBV10-2
CDR3 protein: ASSLDSLAGPGGEQY; V gene: TRBV7-2
CDR3 protein: ASSSTRLTEAF; V gene: TRBV5-1
CDR3 protein: ASSSGLGLSYEQY; V gene: TRBV28
CDR3 protein: ASSPIGGTGVFGELF; V gene: TRBV27
CDR3 protein: ARSYEQY; V gene: TRBV27
CDR3 protein: ASSIGGPQY; V gene: TRBV19
CDR3 protein: ASSQGPIPFEQF; V gene: TRBV4-1
CDR3 protein: ASSPLVGEGGELF; V gene: TRBV4-1
CDR3 protein: ASTAPSGGFDEQF; V gene: TRBV19
CDR3 protein: ASSLLVGTDTQY; V gene: TRBV28
CDR3 protein: ASSAGGTDTQY; V gene: TRBV9
CDR3 protein: ASSKALGVPDTQY; V gene: TRBV21-1
CDR3 protein: ASSQDLGEGAGNEQY; V gene: TRBV4-1
CDR3 protein: ASSLVGYAYGYT; V gene: TRBV7-9
CDR3 protein: ASSLERRTGANEQF; V gene: TRBV5-5
CDR3 protein: ASGLAGVVNEQF; V gene: TRBV19
CDR3 protein: ASSSTVDRPTGELF; V gene: TRBV27
CDR3 protein: ASSIEDEQF; V gene: TRBV19
CDR3 protein: ASSLLWVQQNEQF; V gene: TRBV11-2
CDR3 protein: ASTGDRTIKSTDTQY; V gene: TRBV7-2
CDR3 protein: ASSPPGGISAFYEQY; V gene: TRBV7-2
CDR3 protein: ASSISAGGYGEQF; V gene: TRBV19
CDR3 protein: ASSETWGGAEAF; V gene: TRBV14
CDR3 protein: ATSRGRKETQY; V gene: TRBV15
CDR3 protein: ASRPGRETTDTQY; V gene: TRBV7-9
CDR3 protein: ASSELDYEQY; V gene: TRBV10-2
CDR3 protein: ASRDTNTGELF; V gene: TRBV5-4
CDR3 protein: ASSEQGASRLWETQY; V gene: TRBV6-1
CDR3 protein: ASRGLALPQETQY; V gene: TRBV5-1
CDR3 protein: ASRTGWF; V gene: TRBV6-6
CDR3 protein: ASSHPLRLANTDTQY; V gene: TRBV9
CDR3 protein: ASSLTIGGPTHAYGYT; V gene: TRBV28
CDR3 protein: ASSFGAGASNQPQH; V gene: TRBV27
CDR3 protein: ASSEEYRANQPQH; V gene: TRBV6-1